These T cell receptor beta chains were read from a single sample in a study of CXCR3-negative and CXCR3-positive naive CD8 T cells. TCRdb re-called the 5' RACE reads and gives one entry per CDR3 protein, without DNA. The sample's table shows 45,000 to 65,000 distinct CDR3 sequences. Sequenced input: naive CXCR3- CD8+ T cells from blood. The source is a human donor in good health. Some clones in this sample may be carry-over from other donors' samples. Each CDR3 is given with its conserved first and last residue. The size entry is marked missing in some rows and otherwise reads once, few, many or a size class.

abundance: -
v_gene: TRBV6-5
j_gene: TRBJ2-1
CDR3aa: CASSYRQGVDEQFF

abundance: -
v_gene: TRBV27
j_gene: TRBJ2-5
CDR3aa: CASSIWQQETQYF

abundance: -
v_gene: TRBV7-9
j_gene: TRBJ2-7
CDR3aa: CASSLAGGRGNEQYF

abundance: -
v_gene: TRBV6-1
j_gene: TRBJ2-7
CDR3aa: CASSDRPRDEQYF

abundance: -
v_gene: TRBV7-9
j_gene: TRBJ2-7
CDR3aa: CASSLTGTTYEQYF

abundance: -
v_gene: TRBV12-5
j_gene: TRBJ2-1
CDR3aa: CASGSLRQEQFF

abundance: -
v_gene: TRBV6-5
j_gene: TRBJ2-7
CDR3aa: CASSYSGQSSYEQYF

abundance: -
v_gene: TRBV29-1
j_gene: TRBJ1-6
CDR3aa: CSVVISTGALHF

abundance: -
v_gene: TRBV5-5
j_gene: TRBJ2-7
CDR3aa: CASSPFPDTTYEQYF

abundance: -
v_gene: TRBV28
j_gene: TRBJ1-1
CDR3aa: CASSLGREHSLTEAFF

abundance: -
v_gene: TRBV28
j_gene: TRBJ2-2
CDR3aa: CASSPGGELFF

abundance: -
v_gene: TRBV2
j_gene: TRBJ2-5
CDR3aa: CASHNQQETQYF

abundance: medium-sized
v_gene: TRBV11-3
j_gene: TRBJ1-1
CDR3aa: CASSFTSGTEAFF

abundance: -
v_gene: TRBV5-6
j_gene: TRBJ2-5
CDR3aa: CASSFGGSARETQYF

abundance: -
v_gene: TRBV10-3
j_gene: TRBJ1-5
CDR3aa: CAISESAAYNQPQHF

abundance: -
v_gene: TRBV9
j_gene: TRBJ1-3
CDR3aa: CASSVPTDTGNTIYF

abundance: -
v_gene: TRBV28
j_gene: TRBJ2-5
CDR3aa: CASSLRDRGQETQYF

abundance: -
v_gene: TRBV19
j_gene: TRBJ2-3
CDR3aa: CATSGGPTDTQYF

abundance: -
v_gene: TRBV12-3/TRBV12-4
j_gene: TRBJ2-7
CDR3aa: CASIPAYEQYF

abundance: -
v_gene: TRBV25-1
j_gene: TRBJ2-2
CDR3aa: CASSEYGGNRGELFF

abundance: -
v_gene: TRBV20-1
j_gene: TRBJ2-7
CDR3aa: CSAIGGDSYEQYF

abundance: -
v_gene: TRBV28
j_gene: TRBJ1-6
CDR3aa: CASSYAPGQVNSPLHF

abundance: -
v_gene: TRBV28
j_gene: TRBJ2-1
CDR3aa: CASGPRRSGGAGYNEQFF

abundance: -
v_gene: TRBV5-6
j_gene: TRBJ2-3
CDR3aa: CASSVYRAVETDTQYF

abundance: -
v_gene: TRBV6-2/TRBV6-3
j_gene: TRBJ1-1
CDR3aa: CASSRGENTEAFF

abundance: -
v_gene: TRBV20-1
j_gene: TRBJ2-3
CDR3aa: CSAGLPLMERGLTDTQYF

abundance: -
v_gene: TRBV27
j_gene: TRBJ2-3
CDR3aa: CASITGRGTGGKHTQYF

abundance: -
v_gene: TRBV4-3
j_gene: TRBJ2-2
CDR3aa: CASSQDWPSGGASGELFF

abundance: -
v_gene: TRBV12-3/TRBV12-4
j_gene: TRBJ2-5
CDR3aa: CASSLRGSGAHQETQYF

abundance: -
v_gene: TRBV20-1
j_gene: TRBJ2-3
CDR3aa: CSARDLSSGGPSTDTQYF

abundance: -
v_gene: TRBV6-1
j_gene: TRBJ1-1
CDR3aa: CASDLVGGTANTEAFF

abundance: -
v_gene: TRBV2
j_gene: TRBJ2-3
CDR3aa: CASGTGDPPSTDTQYF

abundance: -
v_gene: TRBV29-1
j_gene: TRBJ2-7
CDR3aa: CSVLRTVPGEQYF

abundance: -
v_gene: TRBV29-1
j_gene: TRBJ2-5
CDR3aa: CSVEPPQSGTQYF

abundance: -
v_gene: TRBV29-1
j_gene: TRBJ2-7
CDR3aa: CSVETEIYEQYF

abundance: -
v_gene: TRBV18
j_gene: TRBJ2-1
CDR3aa: CASSPTGTSNPNEQFF